The 19 T cell receptor beta chains below were found in one sample sequenced in a study of blood T cell repertoires in COVID-19. Clones were sequenced by immunoSEQ multiplex PCR, and TCRdb holds only the in-frame ones, with some missing. The sample shows 200,000 to 250,000 clones, approximately 88% of them seen only once. Source material: PBMCs or T cells enriched from blood (not recorded which). These receptors all stem from a young woman who had been exposed to COVID-19.

The chain joins TRBV11-2 to TRBJ2-1, with 10 positions matching TRBD2. V was clipped by 0 bases and J by 10 bases; unmatched bases: 6. CDR3 size: 15 residues. Per germline, CDR1 SGHAT and CDR2 FQNNGV. This CDR3 reads CASSLEGSGRSEQFF. The CDR3, as DNA: TGTGCCAGCAGCTTAGAGGGTAGCGGGAGGAGCGAGCAGTTCTTC.

This clone was counted a single time. V usage is TRBV7-9 and J usage is TRBJ1-2, with D perhaps TRBD1 (6 bases). The CDR3 has 14 residues. V was cut by 0 bases and J by 6 bases, with 11 bases left in between. Germline CDR1 reads SEHNR; CDR2 reads FQNEAQ (reference sequence). The CDR3: CASSLAGTRNGYTF. CDR3 DNA: TGTGCCAGCAGCTTAGCGGGGACAAGAAATGGCTACACCTTC.

Of note for this clone: Distinct nucleotide sequences in the sample also encode this CDR3. The genes are TRBV29-1 and TRBJ1-2; tentative D call: TRBD1 (6 bases). Per germline, CDR1 SQVTM and CDR2 ANQGSEA. This CDR3 is 11 amino acids long. With 2 bases removed from V and 5 bases from J, the gap between germline ends came to 6 bases. The CDR3 protein is CSVEQGYGYTF. The CDR3 coding sequence is TGCAGCGTTGAACAGGGGTATGGCTACACCTTC.

The V call is TRBV5-6, the J call TRBJ2-1, with 10 bases fitting TRBD2. Germline CDR1 SGHDT, CDR2 YYEEEE. Trimming at V came to 0 bases and at J to 15 bases, leaving 6 bases not matched to a gene. The CDR3 runs 13 residues. CDR3 nucleotides: TGTGCCAGCAGCTTGGGTCTAGCGGGAGCTGGGTTCTTC. Protein sequence: CASSLGLAGAGFF. Filled out from reference TRBV5-6 and TRBJ2-1, the complete variable domain reads DAGVTQSPTHLIKTRGQQVTLRCSPKSGHDTVSWYQQALGQGPQFIFQYYEEEERQRGNFPDRFSGHQFPNYSSELNVNALLLGDSALYLCASSLGLAGAGFFGPGTRLTVL.

This rearrangement joins TRBV9 to TRBJ2-7; no reliable D call. Between the trimmed V and J ends, which lost 0 bases and 8 bases, there was a span of 15 bases. Germline V CDR1 and CDR2: SGDLS, YYNGEE. The CDR3 sequence is 14 residues long. CDR3 DNA: TGTGCCAGCAGCGTAGACGCCTATAGTCGCCAGCAGTACTTC. Protein product: CASSVDAYSRQQYF. The whole variable domain, filled in from reference TRBV9 and TRBJ2-7, reads DSGVTQTPKHLITATGQRVTLRCSPRSGDLSVYWYQQSLDQGLQFLIQYYNGEERAKGNILERFSAQQFPDLHSELNLSSLELGDSALYFCASSVDAYSRQQYFGPGTRLTVT.

The V gene is TRBV4-1, the J gene TRBJ2-3, with 11 nucleotides matching TRBD2. Germline values: CDR1 MGHRA, CDR2 YSYEKL. The junction had 4 bases not matched to a gene; V was cut back by 2 bases and J by 6 bases. CDR3 size: 15 residues. The CDR3 is CASSQLAGGTDTQYF. CDR3 in DNA: TGCGCCAGCAGCCAATTAGCGGGAGGGACGGATACGCAGTATTTT.

The V and J genes are TRBV27 and TRBJ2-5; a possible D gene is TRBD2 (6 bases). The CDR3 extends over 13 amino acids. V was cut by 5 bases and J by 7 bases, with 14 bases left in between. The germline V gene has CDR1 MNHEY and CDR2 SMNVEV (reference sequence). CDR3 sequence: CASSGNRRGTQYF. CDR3 nucleotides: TGTGCCAGCAGTGGCAACCGGCGGGGGACCCAGTACTTC.

This chain uses TRBV5-4 with TRBJ1-1, with D hard to call. Trimming stripped 0 bases from V and 5 bases from J, with 8 bases between. The CDR3 is 13 amino acids. The V gene's germline CDR1 is SGHNT and CDR2 YYREEE (reference sequence). CDR3 sequence (DNA): TGTGCCAGCAGCTTGGGTCCAGGTACTGAAGCTTTCTTT. Its translation: CASSLGPGTEAFF. Full variable domain (rest looked up from reference TRBV5-4 and TRBJ1-1): ETGVTQSPTHLIKTRGQQVTLRCSSQSGHNTVSWYQQALGQGPQFIFQYYREEENGRGNFPPRFSGLQFPNYSSELNVNALELDDSALYLCASSLGPGTEAFFGQGTRLTVV.

The V and J genes are TRBV10-3 and TRBJ2-6; 9 nucleotides agree with TRBD1. The CDR3 contains 16 residues. The trim removed 10 bases at V and 1 base at J, leaving 8 bases unmatched. CDR1 ENHRY and CDR2 SYGVKD come from the germline V gene. Written as DNA, the CDR3 is TGTGCCAGCCCCGAGACAGGGGGTTCTGGGGCCAACGTCCTGACTTTC. Its translation: CASPETGGSGANVLTF.

This chain joins TRBV3-1 (or the pseudogene TRBV3-2) and TRBJ2-1; D is unresolved. The CDR3 has 13 residues. Per the germline V gene, CDR1 is LGHDT and CDR2 is YNNKEL (reference sequence). Trimming left V 2 bases short and J 4 bases short, with 6 bases between. The CDR3 DNA reads as TGTGCCAGCAGCCAACCCTATTACAATGAGCAGTTCTTC. It encodes CASSQPYYNEQFF.

The CDR3 region has the DNA TGCAGCGTCCCCGGGTTTACTGAAGCTTTCTTT. Its translation: CSVPGFTEAFF. The chain is built from TRBV29-1 and TRBJ1-1; no reliable D call. The CDR3 is made up of 11 amino acids. Trimming removed 6 bases from V and 5 bases from J, with 10 bases in between. Germline lookup yields CDR1 SQVTM and CDR2 ANQGSEA.

V is TRBV28 and J is TRBJ1-5, with unresolved D. The CDR3 runs to 16 residues. The V end lost 0 bases, the J end lost 5 bases, and 14 bases lay between the germline ends. Germline V gene data show CDR1 as MDHEN and CDR2 as SYDVKM. In DNA, the CDR3 is TGTGCCAGCAGTTTATGGGCGGGCCTTGGTGATCAGCCCCAGCATTTT. Amino acids: CASSLWAGLGDQPQHF.

V is TRBV12-3 or TRBV12-4 and J is TRBJ2-5; 12 positions agree with TRBD2. The CDR3 has 13 amino acids. Trimming removed 3 bases from V and 11 bases from J; junction bases left unmatched: 4. In DNA, the CDR3 is TGTGCCAGCAGTTTTCTGACTAGCGGGAGTCAGTACTTC. It specifies CASSFLTSGSQYF.

The rearrangement joins TRBV12-1 to TRBJ2-3; the tabulated D call, TRBD2, remains unverified against the DNA. TRBV12-1 is a recognized pseudogene. This CDR3 is 17 amino acids long. For the CDR3, the DNA is TGTGCCAGCAGCTTTGCCCTAGCGCCCACTAGCACAGATACGCAGTATTTT. Protein sequence: CASSFALAPTSTDTQYF.

The chain recombines TRBV10-3 with TRBJ1-5; 7 bases are a match to TRBD1. CDR3 length: 13 residues. With 7 bases clipped from V and 4 bases from J, the junction kept 4 bases outside the gene matches. Looked up from germline, CDR1 is ENHRY and CDR2 is SYGVKD. CDR3 DNA: TGTGCCATCAAGGGGGCCGGTAATCAGCCCCAGCATTTT. Its translation: CAIKGAGNQPQHF.

A single count supports this clone. The J gene is TRBJ2-5, the V gene TRBV7-3, with 9 bases that match TRBD1. The CDR3 has 17 residues. Germline V gives CDR1 SGHTA, CDR2 FQGTGA. V lost 10 bases to trimming and J lost 5 bases; unmatched junction nucleotides: 20. CDR3 amino acids: CAILLPPPGQGVETQYF. Here the CDR3 DNA reads TGTGCCATCCTACTACCTCCCCCGGGACAGGGTGTTGAGACCCAGTACTTC.

This chain connects TRBV7-9 to TRBJ1-2, with 7 bases matching TRBD1. With 8 bases clipped from V and 4 bases from J, the junction kept 4 bases outside the gene matches. Germline V gene data show CDR1 as SEHNR and CDR2 as FQNEAQ (reference sequence). The CDR3 spans 12 residues. CDR3 protein: CASLGDSYGYTF. The CDR3 nucleotides are TGTGCCAGCCTGGGGGACAGCTATGGCTACACCTTC.

The chain links TRBV12-5 to TRBJ1-4, with 7 nucleotides matching TRBD1. Germline V gene lookup returns CDR1 LGHNT and CDR2 FRNRAP. The CDR3 spans 16 residues. The trim removed 6 bases at V and 0 bases at J, leaving 7 bases unmatched. The CDR3 region is CASGLGTATTNEKLFF. CDR3 nucleotides: TGTGCTAGTGGGTTAGGGACAGCTACAACTAATGAAAAACTGTTTTTT.

The chain uses TRBV27 and TRBJ2-4; the match to TRBD1 covers 10 bases. The CDR3 covers 14 residues. J lost 9 bases, V lost 10 bases, and 12 bases had no gene match. CDR1 and CDR2 (germline): MNHEY, SMNVEV (reference sequence). Written as DNA, the CDR3 is TGTGCCAACTTGGACAGGGGGTTTGCTGGCATTCAGTACTTC. Translation: CANLDRGFAGIQYF.